Below are 13 T cell receptor beta chains sequenced from a single sample in a study of T cell repertoires in cytomegalovirus infection. TCRdb reprocessed the reads via MiXCR and lists one record per CDR3 protein. The table records roughly 150,000 distinct CDR3 sequences, about a sixth of them present only once. The sequencing sample was made of CD8+ T cells from PBMCs. These receptors came from a human donor in good health (CMV status not recorded). Some clones in this sample may be carry-over from other donors' samples.

This clonotype was picked up one time. The chain has TRBV7-8 and TRBJ2-7, with D unclear. The CDR3 is made up of 18 amino acids. From germline, CDR1 is SGHVS and CDR2 FQNEAQ. Trimming took off 5 bases at V and 0 bases at J, with 23 bases between the two ends. CDR3 residues: CASSPRAATLSDSYEQYF. The CDR3, as DNA: TGTGCCAGCAGCCCGCGAGCAGCGACCCTCAGTGACTCCTACGAGCAGTACTTC.

This clonotype was picked up a small number of times. The chain employs TRBV11-2 and TRBJ2-1; D is ambiguous. The V end was cut by 3 bases, the J end by 1 base, with 7 bases between. The CDR3 is 14 amino acids. Per the germline V gene, CDR1 is SGHAT and CDR2 is FQNNGV. The CDR3 is CASSFRLSYNEQFF. The CDR3 nucleotides are TGTGCCAGCAGCTTTAGGTTGTCCTACAATGAGCAGTTCTTC.

This clonotype was counted between two and nine times. The J gene is TRBJ2-7, the V gene TRBV10-3; 10 nucleotides align to TRBD1. The CDR3 covers 14 residues. The V gene end was trimmed by 3 bases and the J gene end by 5 bases; junction bases not matched to a gene: 4. Germline V gene data show CDR1 as ENHRY and CDR2 as SYGVKD. CDR3 DNA sequence: TGTGCCATCAGTGAATCTGGGACAGGGGACGAGCAGTACTTC. It encodes CAISESGTGDEQYF.

The V call is TRBV7-2, the J call TRBJ1-1; D is ambiguous. The CDR3 length is 15 residues. The V and J ends lost 0 bases and 0 bases respectively, with 8 bases between them. Germline lookup yields CDR1 SGHTA and CDR2 FQGNSA. The CDR3 coding sequence is TGTGCCAGCAGCTTAGCCGAGCGACTGAACACTGAAGCTTTCTTT. Translation gives CASSLAERLNTEAFF.

This clonotype was detected ten times or more. V gene TRBV20-1 combines with J gene TRBJ2-7; TRBD1 or TRBD2 may be the D gene (5 bases each). Germline V gene lookup returns CDR1 DFQATT and CDR2 SNEGSKA (reference sequence). Trimming pared 4 bases from V and 3 bases from J, leaving 19 bases between. This CDR3 contains 15 residues. CDR3 loop: CSATPTPGPIYEQYF. DNA for the CDR3: TGCAGTGCTACCCCAACCCCGGGACCTATCTACGAGCAGTACTTC.

The V and J genes are TRBV15 and TRBJ2-1, with 8 bases aligning to TRBD2. J gave up 5 bases and V 6 bases, and 9 bases lay outside the gene matches. The CDR3 is made up of 15 amino acids. The germline gives CDR1 LNHNV, CDR2 YYDKDF (reference sequence). The CDR3 protein is CATRTTAGGHNEQFF. DNA of the CDR3: TGTGCCACCAGGACGACCGCGGGGGGCCACAATGAGCAGTTCTTC.

This clonotype was counted only a few times. V is TRBV19 and J is TRBJ2-2; maybe TRBD2 (6 bases). V was clipped by 7 bases and J by 0 bases, with 18 bases between them. The CDR3 sequence is 17 residues long. Germline V lookup: CDR1 LNHDA, CDR2 SQIVND (reference sequence). Written as DNA, the CDR3 is TGTGCCAGTACTACCTTGGGTAGCGGACCGAACACCGGGGAGCTGTTTTTT. This translates into CASTTLGSGPNTGELFF.

This clonotype was seen more than once but under ten times. The genes are TRBV6-2 or TRBV6-3 and TRBJ1-2; 9 bases are shared with TRBD1. The CDR3 sequence is 18 residues long. The trim removed 0 bases at V and 3 bases at J, leaving 11 bases unmatched. From germline, CDR1 is MNHEY and CDR2 SVGEGT. The CDR3 spells CASSYSTTGQGPDYGYTF. CDR3 bases: TGTGCCAGCAGTTACTCAACGACGGGACAGGGTCCCGACTATGGCTACACCTTC.

The table lists this clonotype with a few counts. The chain combines TRBV12-3 or TRBV12-4 with TRBJ2-1; tentatively, D is TRBD1 (6 bases). V lost 4 bases, J lost 2 bases, and 12 bases lay in between. CDR3 length: 15 residues. CDR3 nucleotides: TGTGCCAGCAGTTCCTTACAGGGACCCTACAATGAGCAGTTCTTC. Protein sequence: CASSSLQGPYNEQFF.

This clonotype was recorded many times. The chain recombines TRBV7-8 with TRBJ2-7, with D uncertain. The CDR3 contains 13 residues. V dropped 6 bases and J dropped 2 bases, with 11 bases sitting between them. In germline, CDR1 is SGHVS, CDR2 FQNEAQ. As DNA, the CDR3 is TGTGCCAGCAGACCTAGGGTGGCCTACGAGCAGTACTTC. Translating it yields CASRPRVAYEQYF.

This clonotype has just a few counts. This chain joins TRBV7-9 and TRBJ1-2; perhaps TRBD1 as D (5 bases). CDR1 is SEHNR and CDR2 is FQNEAQ in the germline V gene (reference sequence). The CDR3 runs 14 residues. V was cut by 1 base and J by 2 bases, with 8 bases left in between. In DNA form, the CDR3 reads TGTGCCAGCAGCTTAGTTGCAGGGAACTATGGCTACACCTTC. It encodes CASSLVAGNYGYTF.

The sample holds many counts of this clonotype. The chain couples TRBV7-2 to TRBJ2-1; D not resolved. The germline V gene has CDR1 SGHTA and CDR2 FQGNSA. The V gene lost 2 bases and the J gene lost 4 bases, with 6 bases spanning the gap. CDR3 length: 13 residues. The CDR3 DNA is TGTGCCAGCAGCTTACAGACATACAATGAGCAGTTCTTC. Translated, it gives CASSLQTYNEQFF.

Only a few counts were recorded for this clonotype. CDR3 sequence reads: CASSQENWSGSYQDTQYF. The CDR3 DNA is TGTGCCAGCAGCCAAGAGAATTGGAGCGGGAGCTACCAGGATACGCAGTATTTT. The chain combines TRBV14 with TRBJ2-3, with 8 bases aligning to TRBD2. J lost 6 bases, V lost 0 bases, and 14 bases had no gene match. This CDR3 region has 18 residues. CDR1 is SGHDN, CDR2 FVKESK, per germline.